This TCR beta chain emerged from a study of breast tumors, draining lymph nodes, adjacent tissues. Points from the study as a whole: Tumors had less TCR diversity than lymph nodes, more than nontumor tissue. Tumor T cell lymph node origin was a supported hypothesis, not proven. Compared with basal-like, luminal-like tumors shared significantly more repertoire with nontumor tissue. Findings are consistent with lymph node origin and intratumoral expansion of most tumor T cells.

As to this clonotype: What it recognizes is unknown.

TCRdb analysed the multiplex PCR reads with MiXCR anew, one entry per CDR3 protein. The repertoire holds under 250,000 distinct CDR3 sequences, with approximately 29% as singletons. Between the trimmed V and J ends, which lost 10 bases and 2 bases, there was a span of 17 bases. The CDR3 consists of 15 residues. Germline CDR1 and CDR2: KGHDR and SFDVKD. Axillary draining lymph nodes of breast cancer patients supplied the node samples. The sequenced sample consisted of axillary lymph node tissue. The TCR comes from a female donor with breast cancer. Some clones in this sample may be carry-over from other donors' samples. The rearrangement uses TRBV24-1 and TRBJ1-3, with D unresolved. CDR3 in amino acids: CATSGGWGPGNTIYF. DNA for the CDR3: TGTGCCACGTCCGGTGGGTGGGGTCCTGGAAACACCATATATTTT.